This section outlines one T cell receptor beta chain sequence together with its context. Its antigen is not yet known. The record has no base qualities; no much larger clone is one base away. Libraries came from the immunoSEQ multiplex PCR assay. Not all clones reach the TCRdb copy of this immuneACCESS table, which keeps in-frame sequences only. Checked studies attribute under half of the gap to unresolved V genes and leave the rest unexplained. The table for this sample lists 540,000 or so clones; about 84% of them were counted only once. The top ten hold more than 0.01% of the sample. These data come from a study of shared T cell receptors in the human thymus (dated by TCRdb to the early 2020s). Concerning the study at large: The study examined how self-reactive, shared T-cell receptor alpha chains are generated in the human thymus.

The sample also formed part of further work on human thymus T cells. Looking at the second paper: The donors were immunologically healthy infants in Finland who had open corrective cardiac surgery for congenital heart defects. Thymus tissue was obtained as surgical resects removed during corrective cardiac surgery. Biased V and J gene segment usage appeared to be present in both thymic and peripheral blood repertoires. According to the related research, thymic TCR repertoires were highly overlapping among unrelated individuals. The study described the TCR alpha and beta repertoires in about 8 infant thymus samples and four matching peripheral blood samples. Donor ages ranging from about 6 to 250 days were recorded, and 5 to 7 male and a couple of female infants were included in the cohort. After being mechanically released from the tissue, thymocytes were kept at -70 degrees C in pellets of about 8.5-30 million cells. Genomic DNA was extracted from frozen cell pellets with a QIAsymphony instrument. Using the immunoSEQ multiplex PCR assay, the TCRB and TCRAD loci were amplified from a standardized quantity of quality-controlled genomic DNA. The amplicons spanned the V(D)J region and were long enough to cover the CDR3 and allow V and J genes to be identified. The commercial immunoSEQ service was used to sequence amplicons on an Illumina platform. Primer bias and sequencing errors were corrected as previously described, and TCRAD and TCRB were defined on the basis of the IMGT database. immunoSEQ Analyzer 3.0 and VDJTools were used for repertoire analysis, which covered basic statistics, V/J segment usage, diversity estimates, rarefaction and pairwise overlap. Diversity was estimated with Chao1, ChaoE, Efron-Thisted, Shannon and inverse Simpson indices, and also on datasets down-sampled to the smallest sample. For repertoire overlap, CDR3 nucleotide sequence, V gene and J gene had to match strictly, and clustering was done by Jaccard-based multidimensional scaling. On average, around 780,000 unique TCRB clonotypes were obtained from thymus samples, compared with about 84,000 from blood samples.

The sequenced material came from thymocytes. The sequence was obtained from a boy under three years old with a congenital heart defect. Donor details come from another sample of the same person, matched by shared clones.

The bases are TGTGCCAGCAGCCCCCGGACTAGCGGGAGCCCAGATACGCAGTATTTT. Its protein product is CASSPRTSGSPDTQYF. Recombination joined TRBV9 with TRBJ2-3, with 13 junctional bases fitting TRBD2. The CDR3 goes from the cysteine to the phenylalanine over 16 residues. CDR3 DNA is the only sequence kept; it has 48 bases, read in frame from the first base. At the junction V is shortened by 4 bases and J by 4 bases; bases outside the gene matches: 6. CDR1 and CDR2 are drawn from the germline V gene: SGDLS, YYNGEE.